Following are 8 T cell receptor beta chains from one sample sequenced in a study of blood T cell repertoires in COVID-19 (dated by TCRdb to the early 2020s). Library creation used the immunoSEQ multiplex PCR assay. TCRdb obtained this table from immuneACCESS and retained in-frame rearrangements with V and J assigned. These tables miss some clones; where compared with another copy, unresolved V genes account for less than half of the shortfall, and the remainder is unexplained. For this sample there are roughly 220,000 clones; around 87% appear just once. Jointly, the top ten make up over 2.5% of the sample. Sequencing used peripheral blood. Receptors originate from a man in his 60s with acute or convalescent COVID-19.

The chain links TRBV27 to TRBJ1-1; tentatively, D is TRBD1 (5 bases). V shed 6 bases and J shed 5 bases, with 13 bases lying between them. The germline gives CDR1 MNHEY, CDR2 SMNVEV (reference sequence). The CDR3 is 13 amino acids. For the CDR3, the DNA is TGTGCCAGCAGAAAAAACGGGGGGACTGAAGCTTTCTTT. Translating gives CASRKNGGTEAFF.

J is TRBJ1-5 and V is TRBV6-5; D gene unclear. Germline V gene lookup returns CDR1 MNHEY and CDR2 SVGAGI. The CDR3 has 12 amino acids. V lost 6 bases and J lost 7, with 10 bases in between. CDR3 in amino acids: CASRSGGQPQHF. In DNA form, the CDR3 reads TGTGCCAGCAGAAGCGGTGGGCAGCCCCAGCATTTT.

The rearrangement uses TRBV5-6 and TRBJ2-2, with TRBD1 matching 7 bases. J gave up 4 bases and V 4 bases, and 13 bases lay outside the gene matches. The CDR3 totals 17 residues. CDR1 and CDR2 (germline): SGHDT, YYEEEE. The CDR3 DNA is TGTGCCAGCAGCCAAACGCTACTACAGGGGTCCACCGGGGAGCTGTTTTTT. Its protein product is CASSQTLLQGSTGELFF.

The rearrangement joins TRBV4-1 to TRBJ2-2, with 8 bases matching TRBD2. Trimming removed 4 bases from V and 7 bases from J; junction bases left unmatched: 14. The germline CDR1 and CDR2 sequences are MGHRA and YSYEKL. This CDR3 contains 17 residues. The CDR3 bases are TGCGCCAGCAGCCCCCGGGGGCTGCGGGGGGCCGTCGGGGAGCTGTTTTTT. Translated: CASSPRGLRGAVGELFF.

This rearrangement joins TRBV4-1 to TRBJ1-6, with a tentative D call TRBD1 (5 bases). CDR1 and CDR2 (germline): MGHRA, YSYEKL. CDR3 size: 18 residues. V lost 0 bases and J 0 bases, leaving 12 bases between the germline ends. CDR3 nucleotide sequence: TGCGCCAGCAGCCAAGATCAACAGGCCAGCTCCTATAATTCACCCCTCCACTTT. It translates to CASSQDQQASSYNSPLHF.

This chain joins TRBV18 and TRBJ2-2; D might be TRBD2 (5 bases). The germline gives CDR1 KGHSH, CDR2 LQKENI. This CDR3 region has 16 residues. Trimming left V 3 bases short and J 1 base short, with 12 bases between. The CDR3 DNA reads as TGTGCCAGCTCACCTTCGAGGGCCGGGAACACCGGGGAGCTGTTTTTT. Translating it yields CASSPSRAGNTGELFF.

This rearrangement joins TRBV9 to TRBJ1-1; no reliable D call. The ends were cut back, 1 base at V and 5 bases at J, with 9 bases in the middle. This CDR3 has 13 residues. Germline assignment: CDR1 SGDLS and CDR2 YYNGEE. The CDR3 reads CASSVKPGTEAFF. The CDR3 DNA is TGTGCCAGCAGCGTAAAGCCCGGGACTGAAGCTTTCTTT.

This sequence joins TRBV9 and TRBJ2-1; 12 positions agree with TRBD2. The V gene end was trimmed by 7 bases and the J gene end by 6 bases; junction bases not matched to a gene: 5. The CDR3 loop spans 14 amino acids. Germline CDR1 reads SGDLS; CDR2 reads YYNGEE. The CDR3 region is CASGTSGGSNEQFF. CDR3 sequence (DNA): TGTGCCAGCGGAACTAGCGGGGGGAGCAATGAGCAGTTCTTC.